Below, 27 T cell receptor beta chains from the same sample are listed, as sequenced in a study of CD8 T cell repertoires and HIV-1 epitope variants. Using immunoSEQ multiplex PCR, the repertoire was profiled, and TCRdb retains in-frame clones only, with some absent. The table lists about 4,900 clones, around 66% of them singletons. The antigens of these receptors remain unknown. Specimen: cultured CD8+ T cells derived from PBMCs. The receptors originated from a male donor with HIV.

The rearrangement links TRBV9 to TRBJ2-6, with 8 bases identical to TRBD1. This CDR3 is 17 amino acids long. The germline V gene has CDR1 SGDLS and CDR2 YYNGEE. V was clipped by 4 bases and J by 0 bases; unmatched bases: 6. The CDR3 spells CASSIGQGISGANVLTF. For the CDR3, the DNA is TGTGCCAGCAGCATAGGACAGGGAATCTCTGGGGCCAACGTCCTGACTTTC.

This clone was found a few times. The chain recombines TRBV6-1 with TRBJ2-1, with D uncertain. This CDR3 is 13 amino acids long. Between the trimmed V and J ends, which lost 7 bases and 11 bases, there was a span of 18 bases. The V gene's germline CDR1 is MNHNS and CDR2 SASEGT. This CDR3 is CASNPLGASKQFF. The CDR3 DNA reads as TGTGCCAGCAATCCCCTTGGAGCGAGCAAGCAGTTCTTC.

The rearrangement joins TRBV7-9 to TRBJ1-3; D possibly corresponds to TRBD1 (5 bases). This CDR3 is built from 19 residues. Germline CDR1 reads SEHNR; CDR2 reads FQNEAQ (reference sequence). V was trimmed by 7 bases and J by 1 base, leaving 26 bases between them. The CDR3 loop reads CASNFPGGTDPRSGNTIYF. CDR3 DNA: TGTGCCAGCAACTTTCCGGGGGGAACCGACCCTCGTTCTGGAAACACCATATATTTT.

This clone was detected a few times. This chain uses TRBV19 with TRBJ2-7, with TRBD2 matching 10 bases. V gave up 4 bases and J gave up 0 bases; unmatched junction bases: 12. Looked up from germline, CDR1 is LNHDA and CDR2 is SQIVND (reference sequence). The CDR3 has 18 amino acids. The CDR3 sequence is CASSTHAGLAESSYEQYF. DNA of the CDR3: TGTGCCAGTAGTACTCACGCTGGACTAGCGGAAAGCTCCTACGAGCAGTACTTC. Full variable domain (remainder filled in from reference TRBV19 and TRBJ2-7): DGGITQSPKYLFRKEGQNVTLSCEQNLNHDAMYWYRQDPGQGLRLIYYSQIVNDFQKGDIAEGYSVSREKKESFPLTVTSAQKNPTAFYLCASSTHAGLAESSYEQYFGPGTRLTVT.

J is TRBJ2-7 and V is TRBV28; D ambiguous. The CDR3 covers 13 residues. Germline V gene lookup returns CDR1 MDHEN and CDR2 SYDVKM. V was shortened by 4 bases and J by 6 bases, with 13 bases between the two germline ends. CDR3 in DNA: TGTGCCAGCAGTTCCCGCCGGCAGCCCGAGCAGTACTTC. Residues: CASSSRRQPEQYF.

This chain connects TRBV5-6 to TRBJ2-7; D tentatively reads TRBD1 or TRBD2 (5 bases each). The CDR3 totals 13 residues. Looked up from germline, CDR1 is SGHDT and CDR2 is YYEEEE. Trimming removed 4 bases at V and 3 bases at J, with 11 bases between. CDR3 sequence: CASSGRDRYEQYF. The CDR3 DNA sequence: TGTGCCAGCAGCGGTCGGGACCGCTACGAGCAGTACTTC.

Here the CDR3 DNA reads TGTGCCAGCAGCCAAGAAGGGGCTAGGAATGAGCAGTTCTTC. It codes for CASSQEGARNEQFF. This rearrangement joins TRBV4-2 to TRBJ2-1, with D possibly matching TRBD1 (5 bases). The germline gives CDR1 LGHNA, CDR2 YNFKEQ. This CDR3 comprises 14 residues. Trimming shortened V by 0 bases and J by 7 bases, and 10 bases separated the two germline ends.

V is TRBV11-1 and J is TRBJ2-2, with no clear D. V shed 5 bases and J shed 6 bases, with 10 bases lying between them. Looked up from germline, CDR1 is SGHAT and CDR2 is FQDESV (reference sequence). The CDR3 loop spans 13 amino acids. As DNA, the CDR3 is TGTGCCAGCAGCCCCCAGTCAGCCGGGGAGCTGTTTTTT. This codes for CASSPQSAGELFF.

V and J are TRBV7-9 and TRBJ1-1, with a weak D call TRBD1 (6 bases). V was clipped by 1 base and J by 0 bases, with 15 bases between them. The CDR3 runs 17 residues. CDR1 and CDR2 from the germline V gene are SEHNR and FQNEAQ (reference sequence). As DNA, the CDR3 is TGTGCCAGCAGCTTAGTCCCGACCCAGGGGCTGAACACTGAAGCTTTCTTT. Its protein is CASSLVPTQGLNTEAFF.

The chain links TRBV6-4 to TRBJ2-3; the match to TRBD2 covers 13 bases. In germline, CDR1 is MRHNA, CDR2 SNTAGT. The length of the CDR3 is 16 residues. V lost 0 bases and J lost 4; bases outside the gene matches: 1. The CDR3 loop reads CASSDSGTSGADTQYF. The CDR3 DNA reads as TGTGCCAGCAGTGACTCCGGGACTAGCGGGGCAGATACGCAGTATTTT.

The rearrangement links TRBV11-3 to TRBJ2-5, with 10 bases lining up with TRBD2. Germline-derived CDR1 and CDR2 are SGHNT and YENEEA. V lost 2 bases and J lost 3; bases outside the gene matches: 9. This CDR3 region has 17 residues. This CDR3 is CASSLTSGALEEETQYF. The CDR3 region has the DNA TGTGCCAGCAGCTTAACTAGCGGGGCACTCGAGGAAGAGACCCAGTACTTC.

V usage is TRBV7-8 and J usage is TRBJ1-1; tentative D call: TRBD1 (5 bases). CDR1 and CDR2 (germline): SGHVS, FQNEAQ. CDR3 length equals 14 residues. Trimming cost V 0 bases and J 6 bases, with 11 bases left between them. CDR3 protein: CASSLAGLGAEAFF. The CDR3 bases are TGTGCCAGCAGCTTAGCGGGCTTGGGGGCTGAAGCTTTCTTT. The variable domain in full, completed from reference TRBV7-8 and TRBJ1-1, reads GAGVSQSPRYKVAKRGQDVALRCDPISGHVSLFWYQQALGQGPEFLTYFQNEAQLDKSGLPSDRFFAERPEGSVSTLKIQRTQQEDSAVYLCASSLAGLGAEAFFGQGTRLTVV.

CDR3 sequence reads: CASSVGQGGEKLFF. In DNA, the CDR3 is TGTGCCAGCAGCGTAGGACAGGGTGGTGAAAAACTGTTTTTT. The chain recombines TRBV9 with TRBJ1-4, with TRBD1 identical over 7 bases. Germline lookup yields CDR1 SGDLS and CDR2 YYNGEE. The J segment lost 7 bases and the V segment lost 0 bases, leaving 3 bases of the junction unmatched. This CDR3 spans 14 amino acids.

This chain joins TRBV7-8 and TRBJ1-1; 7 nucleotides line up with TRBD1. In germline, CDR1 is SGHVS, CDR2 FQNEAQ. This CDR3 is built from 14 residues. Germline trimming cut 3 bases from V and 3 bases from J; bases unmatched to any gene: 4. The CDR3 DNA is TGTGCCAGCAGCTTGACACAGGGGCACACTGAAGCTTTCTTT. Translated, it gives CASSLTQGHTEAFF.

DNA for the CDR3: TGTGCCAGCAGCTGGGCGAACACTGAAGCTTTCTTT. Translated, it gives CASSWANTEAFF. The chain employs TRBV5-5 and TRBJ1-1, with D unresolved. The germline V gene has CDR1 SGHKS and CDR2 YYEKEE (reference sequence). The CDR3 contains 12 residues. The ends were cut back, 3 bases at V and 1 base at J, with 4 bases in the middle.

This clone was picked up a small number of times. The chain links TRBV5-6 to TRBJ2-7, with no clear D. CDR1 and CDR2 from the germline V gene are SGHDT and YYEEEE. This CDR3 comprises 15 residues. V was trimmed by 3 bases and J by 4 bases, leaving 17 bases between them. The CDR3 region is CASSWSENMVYEQYF. The CDR3 DNA sequence: TGTGCCAGCAGCTGGTCCGAAAATATGGTGTACGAGCAGTACTTC.

The rearrangement uses TRBV27 and TRBJ1-1; D gene uncertain. Germline V gene sequence: CDR1 MNHEY, CDR2 SMNVEV (reference sequence). The CDR3 is 13 amino acids. V was clipped by 0 bases and J by 7 bases, with 9 bases between them. The DNA of the CDR3 is TGTGCCAGCAGTTTATCGTCCCGGAATGAAGCTTTCTTT. Its translation: CASSLSSRNEAFF.

This clone came up a few times. The chain carries TRBV5-6 and TRBJ2-7, with no clear D. The V end was cut by 3 bases, the J end by 4 bases, with 11 bases between. The CDR3 spans 13 residues. Germline V CDR1 and CDR2: SGHDT, YYEEEE. CDR3 bases: TGTGCCAGCAGCTCGTTACATCTATACGAGCAGTACTTC. This encodes CASSSLHLYEQYF.

The chain uses TRBV28 and TRBJ2-5; 8 bases agree with TRBD2. The length of the CDR3 is 16 residues. In germline, CDR1 is MDHEN, CDR2 SYDVKM. The ends lost 5 bases at V and 2 bases at J; junction bases unmatched: 10. CDR3 nucleotides: TGTGCCAGCAGTCCTATTCTTGCGGGGGGTCAAGAGACCCAGTACTTC. Translated, it gives CASSPILAGGQETQYF. Drawing the rest from reference TRBV28 and TRBJ2-5, the complete variable domain is DVKVTQSSRYLVKRTGEKVFLECVQDMDHENMFWYRQDPGLGLRLIYFSYDVKMKEKGDIPEGYSVSREKKERFSLILESASTNQTSMYLCASSPILAGGQETQYFGPGTRLLVL.

The V call is TRBV7-9, the J call TRBJ2-1; D is unresolved. Trimming stripped 1 base from V and 3 bases from J, with 4 bases between. CDR3 length equals 13 residues. The germline gives CDR1 SEHNR, CDR2 FQNEAQ (reference sequence). CDR3 DNA: TGTGCCAGCAGCTTAGGCAGCTACAATGAGCAGTTCTTC. It yields the protein CASSLGSYNEQFF.

The rearrangement links TRBV6-5 to TRBJ2-1, with 9 bases lining up with TRBD2. The CDR3 contains 16 residues. V shed 0 bases, J shed 5 bases, and the junction held 5 bases outside the gene matches. CDR1 is MNHEY, CDR2 SVGAGI, per germline. The CDR3 nucleotides read TGTGCCAGCAGTTACTCCCCTAGCGGGGAGAACAATGAGCAGTTCTTC. Translated: CASSYSPSGENNEQFF.

The rearrangement joins TRBV6-4 to TRBJ2-3, with TRBD2 matching over 8 bases. Germline V gene sequence: CDR1 MRHNA, CDR2 SNTAGT. V lost 0 bases and J lost 1; bases outside the gene matches: 0. This CDR3 region has 15 residues. CDR3 in amino acids: CASSDSRGGTDTQYF. In DNA, the CDR3 is TGTGCCAGCAGTGACTCGCGGGGGGGCACAGATACGCAGTATTTT.

The chain couples TRBV30 to TRBJ1-3, with 7 bases aligning to TRBD1. The germline gives CDR1 GTSNPN, CDR2 SVGIG (reference sequence). Trimming removed 5 bases from V and 0 bases from J; junction bases left unmatched: 7. The CDR3 contains 15 residues. The CDR3 protein is CAWSRDSGSGNTIYF. Written as DNA, the CDR3 is TGTGCCTGGTCCCGGGACAGTGGCTCTGGAAACACCATATATTTT. Full variable domain (missing parts from reference TRBV30 and TRBJ1-3): SQTIHQWPATLVQPVGSPLSLECTVEGTSNPNLYWYRQAAGRGLQLLFYSVGIGQISSEVPQNLSASRPQDRQFILSSKKLLLSDSGFYLCAWSRDSGSGNTIYFGEGSWLTVV.

The rearrangement links TRBV5-6 to TRBJ2-7; possible D gene TRBD2, 6 bases. The V and J ends lost 4 bases and 5 bases respectively, with 25 bases between them. CDR3 length: 17 amino acids. Germline assignment: CDR1 SGHDT and CDR2 YYEEEE. This CDR3 is CASSPTPLAGGIHEQYF. For the CDR3, the DNA is TGTGCCAGCAGCCCGACTCCCCTAGCTGGGGGGATCCACGAGCAGTACTTC.

This clone showed up just a few times. The chain has TRBV5-1 and TRBJ2-1; D not resolved. The V and J ends lost 5 bases and 9 bases respectively, with 12 bases between them. Germline V gene sequence: CDR1 SGHRS, CDR2 YFSETQ. The CDR3 runs 12 residues. CDR3 sequence: CASSRTQSEQFF. For the CDR3, the DNA is TGCGCCAGCAGTCGGACGCAGAGTGAGCAGTTCTTC. Full variable domain (missing parts from reference TRBV5-1 and TRBJ2-1): KAGVTQTPRYLIKTRGQQVTLSCSPISGHRSVSWYQQTPGQGLQFLFEYFSETQRNKGNFPGRFSGRQFSNSRSEMNVSTLELGDSALYLCASSRTQSEQFFGPGTRLTVL.

V and J are TRBV7-9 and TRBJ2-1; D is unclear. V lost 3 bases to trimming and J lost 0 bases, with 9 bases between them. Germline loops: CDR1 SEHNR, CDR2 FQNEAQ (reference sequence). The CDR3 runs to 15 residues. CDR3 bases: TGTGCCAGCAGCTTGAGCGATCTCTCCTACAATGAGCAGTTCTTC. Translation gives CASSLSDLSYNEQFF.

The chain couples TRBV19 to TRBJ1-1; D not certain. CDR3 length: 12 residues. V lost 7 bases to trimming and J lost 7 bases, with 13 bases between them. Germline V lookup: CDR1 LNHDA, CDR2 SQIVND (reference sequence). CDR3 sequence: CASTVRGSEAFF. The CDR3 DNA sequence: TGTGCCAGTACCGTACGCGGCAGTGAAGCTTTCTTT.